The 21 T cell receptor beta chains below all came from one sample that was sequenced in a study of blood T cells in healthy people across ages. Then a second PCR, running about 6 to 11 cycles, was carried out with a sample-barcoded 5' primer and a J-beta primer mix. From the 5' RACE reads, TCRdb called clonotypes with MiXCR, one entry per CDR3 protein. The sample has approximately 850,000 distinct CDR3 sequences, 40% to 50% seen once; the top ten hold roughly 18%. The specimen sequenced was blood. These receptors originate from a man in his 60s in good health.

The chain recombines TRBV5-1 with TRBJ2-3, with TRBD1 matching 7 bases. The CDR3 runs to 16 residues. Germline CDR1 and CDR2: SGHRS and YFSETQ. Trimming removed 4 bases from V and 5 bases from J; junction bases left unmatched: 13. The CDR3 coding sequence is TGCGCCAGCAGCCGAAGGGGGCAGGGAGACGGAGATACGCAGTATTTT. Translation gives CASSRRGQGDGDTQYF.

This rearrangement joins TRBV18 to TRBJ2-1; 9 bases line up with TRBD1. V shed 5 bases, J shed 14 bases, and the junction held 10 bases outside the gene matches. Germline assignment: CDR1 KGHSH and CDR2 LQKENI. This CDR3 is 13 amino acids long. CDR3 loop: CASSSGTGGSKFF. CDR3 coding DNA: TGTGCCAGCTCAAGTGGTACAGGGGGCTCAAAGTTCTTC. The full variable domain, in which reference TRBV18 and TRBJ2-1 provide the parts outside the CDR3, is NAGVMQNPRHLVRRRGQEARLRCSPMKGHSHVYWYRQLPEEGLKFMVYLQKENIIDESGMPKERFSAEFPKEGPSILRIQQVVRGDSAAYFCASSSGTGGSKFFGPGTRLTVL.

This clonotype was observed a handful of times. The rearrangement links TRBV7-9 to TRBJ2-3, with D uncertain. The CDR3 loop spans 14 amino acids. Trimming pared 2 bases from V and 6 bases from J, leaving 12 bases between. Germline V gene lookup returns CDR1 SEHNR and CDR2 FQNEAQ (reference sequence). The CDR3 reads CASSLPRPGDTQYF. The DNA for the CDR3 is TGTGCCAGCAGCTTACCCAGGCCCGGGGATACGCAGTATTTT.

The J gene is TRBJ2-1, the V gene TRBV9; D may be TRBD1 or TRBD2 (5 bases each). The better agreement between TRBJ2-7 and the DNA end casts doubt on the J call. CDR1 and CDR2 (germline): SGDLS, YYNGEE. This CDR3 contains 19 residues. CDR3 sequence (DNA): TGTGCCAGCAGCGTCGTAGCCGTTAGAGGGGCAGGGAAAAACAATGAGCAGTACTTC. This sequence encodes CASSVVAVRGAGKNNEQYF.

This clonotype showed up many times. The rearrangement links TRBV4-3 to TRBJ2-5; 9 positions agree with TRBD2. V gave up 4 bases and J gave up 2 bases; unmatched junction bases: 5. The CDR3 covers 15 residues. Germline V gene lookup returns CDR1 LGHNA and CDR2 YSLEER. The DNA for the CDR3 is TGCGCCAGCAGCCGCTTAGCGGGGGTGCAAGAGACCCAGTACTTC. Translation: CASSRLAGVQETQYF.

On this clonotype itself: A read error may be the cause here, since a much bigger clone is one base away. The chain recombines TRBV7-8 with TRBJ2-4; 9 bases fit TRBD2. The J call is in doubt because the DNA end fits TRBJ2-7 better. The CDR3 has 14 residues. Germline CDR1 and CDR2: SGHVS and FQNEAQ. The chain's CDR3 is CASSSVAGAYEQYF. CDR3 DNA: TGTGCCAGCAGTTCTGTAGCGGGGGCCTACGAGCAGTACTTC.

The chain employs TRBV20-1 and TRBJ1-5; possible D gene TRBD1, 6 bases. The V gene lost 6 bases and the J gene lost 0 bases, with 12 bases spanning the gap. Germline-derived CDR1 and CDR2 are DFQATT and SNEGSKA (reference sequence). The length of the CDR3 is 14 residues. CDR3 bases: TGCAGTGCCAAGACAGGACATAGCAATCAGCCCCAGCATTTT. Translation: CSAKTGHSNQPQHF.

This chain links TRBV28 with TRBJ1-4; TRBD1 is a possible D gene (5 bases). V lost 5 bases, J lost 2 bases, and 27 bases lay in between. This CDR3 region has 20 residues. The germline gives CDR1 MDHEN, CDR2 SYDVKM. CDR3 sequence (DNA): TGTGCCAGCAGTCTAAAAGCGTCGGTAGGGACTGGTGCCACTAATGAAAAACTGTTTTTT. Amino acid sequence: CASSLKASVGTGATNEKLFF.

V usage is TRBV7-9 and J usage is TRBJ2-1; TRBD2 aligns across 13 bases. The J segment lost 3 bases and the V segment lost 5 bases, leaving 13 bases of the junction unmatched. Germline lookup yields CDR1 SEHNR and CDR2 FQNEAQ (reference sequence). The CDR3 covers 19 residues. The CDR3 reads CASSLVPGLAGRFYNEQFF. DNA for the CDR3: TGTGCCAGCAGCCTAGTACCGGGACTAGCGGGGAGGTTCTACAATGAGCAGTTCTTC.

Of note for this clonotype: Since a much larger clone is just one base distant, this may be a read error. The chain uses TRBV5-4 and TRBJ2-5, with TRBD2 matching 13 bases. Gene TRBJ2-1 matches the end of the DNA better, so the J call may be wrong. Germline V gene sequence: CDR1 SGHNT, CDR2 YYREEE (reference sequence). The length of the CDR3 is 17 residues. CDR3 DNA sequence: TGTGCCAGCAGCCCCGGGACTAGCGGGGCCTACCAAGAGACCCAGTTCTTC. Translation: CASSPGTSGAYQETQFF.

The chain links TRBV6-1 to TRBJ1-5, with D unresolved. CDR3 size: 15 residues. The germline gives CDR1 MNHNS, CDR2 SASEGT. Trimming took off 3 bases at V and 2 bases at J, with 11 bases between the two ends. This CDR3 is CASSDNLWGNQPQHF. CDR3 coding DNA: TGTGCCAGCAGTGACAACCTATGGGGCAATCAGCCCCAGCATTTT.

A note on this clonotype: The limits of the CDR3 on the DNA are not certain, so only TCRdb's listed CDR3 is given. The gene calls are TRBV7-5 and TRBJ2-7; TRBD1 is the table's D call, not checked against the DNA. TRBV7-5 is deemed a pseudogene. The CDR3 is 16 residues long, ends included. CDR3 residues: CISVSEAGGTGREQYF.

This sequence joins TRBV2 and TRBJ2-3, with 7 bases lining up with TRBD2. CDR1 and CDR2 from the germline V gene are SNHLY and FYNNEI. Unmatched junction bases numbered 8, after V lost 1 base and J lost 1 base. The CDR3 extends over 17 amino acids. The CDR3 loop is CASSEDLAARGTDTQYF. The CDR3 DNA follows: TGTGCCAGCAGTGAAGACCTAGCGGCTCGGGGCACAGATACGCAGTATTTT.

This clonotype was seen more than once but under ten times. Written as DNA, the CDR3 is TGTGCCAGCAGCTTAGTTATGGGGGAGGATGAAAAACTGTTTTTT. This encodes CASSLVMGEDEKLFF. The chain carries TRBV7-9 and TRBJ1-4, with a possible D match to TRBD1 (5 bases). Germline CDR1 and CDR2: SEHNR and FQNEAQ (reference sequence). The length of the CDR3 is 15 residues. Trimming shortened V by 1 base and J by 6 bases, and 12 bases separated the two germline ends.

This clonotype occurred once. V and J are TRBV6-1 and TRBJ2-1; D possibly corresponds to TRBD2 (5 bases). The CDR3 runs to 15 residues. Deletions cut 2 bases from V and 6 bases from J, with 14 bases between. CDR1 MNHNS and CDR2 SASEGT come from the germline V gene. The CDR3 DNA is TGTGCCAGCAGTGAACTCCCGGCGGGCCTCAATGAGCAGTTCTTC. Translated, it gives CASSELPAGLNEQFF.

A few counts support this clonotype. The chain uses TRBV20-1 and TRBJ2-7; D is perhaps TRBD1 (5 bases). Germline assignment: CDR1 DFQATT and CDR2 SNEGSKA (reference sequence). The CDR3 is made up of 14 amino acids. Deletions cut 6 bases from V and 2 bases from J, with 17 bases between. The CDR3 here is CSAAGQSFTYEQYF. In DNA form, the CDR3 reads TGCAGTGCGGCAGGGCAAAGTTTCACCTACGAGCAGTACTTC.

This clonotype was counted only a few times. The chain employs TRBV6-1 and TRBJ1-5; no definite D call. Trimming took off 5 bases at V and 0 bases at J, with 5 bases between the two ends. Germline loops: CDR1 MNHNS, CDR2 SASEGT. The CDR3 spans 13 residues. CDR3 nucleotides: TGTGCCAGCAGTACACATAGCAATCAGCCCCAGCATTTT. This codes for CASSTHSNQPQHF.

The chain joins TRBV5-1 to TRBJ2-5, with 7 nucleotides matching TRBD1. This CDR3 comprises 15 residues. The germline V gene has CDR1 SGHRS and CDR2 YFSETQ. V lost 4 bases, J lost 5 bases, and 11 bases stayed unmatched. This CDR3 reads CASSIVRGSGETQYF. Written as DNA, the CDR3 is TGCGCCAGCAGCATCGTCAGGGGGTCCGGGGAGACCCAGTACTTC.

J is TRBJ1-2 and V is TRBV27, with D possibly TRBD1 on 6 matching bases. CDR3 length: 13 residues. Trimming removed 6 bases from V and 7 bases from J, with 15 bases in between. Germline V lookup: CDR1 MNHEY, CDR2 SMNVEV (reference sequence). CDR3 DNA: TGTGCCAGCAGGCTCAGGACAGAGTCTGGCTACACCTTC. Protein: CASRLRTESGYTF.

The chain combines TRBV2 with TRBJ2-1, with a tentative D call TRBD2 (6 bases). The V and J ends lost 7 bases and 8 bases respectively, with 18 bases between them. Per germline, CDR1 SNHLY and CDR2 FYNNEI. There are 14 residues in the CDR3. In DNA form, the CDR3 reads TGTGCCAGCACGGAGACTAGGCCGCCGGATGAGCAGTTCTTC. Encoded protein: CASTETRPPDEQFF.

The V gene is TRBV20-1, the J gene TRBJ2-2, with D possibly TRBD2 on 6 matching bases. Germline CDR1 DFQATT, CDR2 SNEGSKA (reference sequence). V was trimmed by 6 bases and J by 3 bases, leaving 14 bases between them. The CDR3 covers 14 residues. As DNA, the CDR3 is TGCAGTGCCCAGGAGGGGCTCGACACCGGGGAGCTGTTTTTT. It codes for CSAQEGLDTGELFF.